What follows describes a single T cell receptor (beta chain). Trimming cost V 5 bases and J 0 bases; bases outside gene matches: 7. Germline V CDR1 and CDR2: SGHTA, FQGTGA. This CDR3 is 16 amino acids long. Vbeta (60) and Jbeta (13) primers were used in the PCR. Sequenced by immunoSEQ multiplex PCR; TCRdb stores in-frame clones only, minus some. Counted here are about 120,000 clones, approximately 74% occurring once; the ten biggest clones make up around 4%. These data originate in a study of cytomegalovirus exposure and HLA in healthy donors. The source of this sequence is a man aged 40-49 years in good health and CMV-seropositive. The specimen was PBMCs. The genes are TRBV7-3 and TRBJ2-1; 7 nucleotides match TRBD2. DNA of the CDR3: TGTGCCAGCAGCCCGGGTCTAGCGGACTCCTACAATGAGCAGTTCTTC. Protein: CASSPGLADSYNEQFF.